The following is a T cell receptor beta chain sequence with its context. The data belong to a study of blood T cell repertoires in COVID-19. Study-wide background: Donors in the United States, Italy and Spain gave samples during acute or convalescent COVID-19. The analysed material was cDNA or gDNA that came from T cells, B-cell-depleted T cells, or PBMCs.

Trimming shortened V by 7 bases and J by 3 bases, and 15 bases separated the two germline ends. CDR1 is MGHDK, CDR2 SYGVNS, per germline. The CDR3 loop spans 14 amino acids. Profiled with immunoSEQ multiplex PCR; TCRdb holds only in-frame clones, not every one. The repertoire holds about 44,000 clones, with about 88% as singletons. V gene TRBV25-1 combines with J gene TRBJ2-5; possibly TRBD2 for D (5 bases). This TCR came from a human donor in a cohort sampled during active COVID-19. Sequenced sample: peripheral blood. CDR3 sequence: CASTSTATKETQYF. The CDR3 DNA reads TGTGCCAGCACAAGTACAGCGACTAAAGAGACCCAGTACTTC.